These 16 T cell receptor beta chains originate from one sample sequenced in a study of CD8+ T cells in alopecia areata. The sample's treatment: oral pan-JAK inhibitor, 5-10 mg twice daily. Reverse transcription of extracted RNA yielded cDNA, which provided the sequencing template. Generated by immunoSEQ multiplex PCR, the TCRdb table keeps only in-frame clones and is missing some. The table lists 120,000 to 150,000 clones, 82% of them singletons. This sample comprised CD8+ T cells sorted from blood, obtained at week 4, from a patient treated with tofacitinib. Receptors originate from a human donor with alopecia areata.

This clone showed up just once. The chain recombines TRBV25-1 with TRBJ1-6; D not certain. The CDR3 length is 16 residues. Germline CDR1 reads MGHDK; CDR2 reads SYGVNS. The ends were cut back, 2 bases at V and 0 bases at J, with 8 bases in the middle. CDR3 sequence (DNA): TGTGCCAGCAGTGAAACGGGGAGCTCCTATAATTCACCCCTCCACTTT. Translated, it gives CASSETGSSYNSPLHF.

The rearrangement links TRBV25-1 to TRBJ2-7; D gene ambiguous. Trimming left V 8 bases short and J 4 bases short, with 6 bases between. Germline V CDR1 and CDR2: MGHDK, SYGVNS. CDR3 length equals 10 residues. The CDR3 DNA follows: TGTGCCAGCGGGGTTTACGAGCAGTACTTC. Translation: CASGVYEQYF.

The chain combines TRBV29-1 with TRBJ2-1, with no clear D. V lost 1 base to trimming and J lost 9 bases, with 16 bases between them. This CDR3 has 14 amino acids. In germline, CDR1 is SQVTM, CDR2 ANQGSEA. The CDR3 sequence: CSVEASSVAGEQFF. CDR3 sequence (DNA): TGCAGCGTTGAAGCGTCCTCGGTGGCAGGTGAGCAGTTCTTC.

This chain connects TRBV13 to TRBJ2-1; D is unresolved. V lost 4 bases to trimming and J lost 4 bases, with 11 bases between them. This CDR3 comprises 14 residues. Germline V gene data show CDR1 as PRHDT and CDR2 as FYEKMQ (reference sequence). CDR3 sequence (DNA): TGTGCCAGCAGCTCCTCCCGGGTTTACAATGAGCAGTTCTTC. Translation gives CASSSSRVYNEQFF.

This chain links TRBV5-1 with TRBJ2-7; possible D gene TRBD1, 5 bases. CDR3 size: 13 residues. Germline CDR1 SGHRS, CDR2 YFSETQ. V was trimmed by 7 bases and J by 6 bases, leaving 17 bases between them. The CDR3 loop reads CASGPGPRGEQYF. DNA of the CDR3: TGCGCCAGCGGTCCAGGGCCAAGAGGCGAGCAGTACTTC.

V gene TRBV11-2 combines with J gene TRBJ2-3; no definite D call. The V gene lost 0 bases and the J gene lost 0 bases, with 4 bases spanning the gap. This CDR3 is 14 amino acids long. Germline CDR1 and CDR2: SGHAT and FQNNGV. CDR3 nucleotide sequence: TGTGCCAGCAGCTTAGAAGGCAGCACAGATACGCAGTATTTT. Translated, it gives CASSLEGSTDTQYF.

This clone was detected once. The chain combines TRBV19 with TRBJ1-5; D is perhaps TRBD1 (5 bases). The CDR3 covers 15 residues. V lost 7 bases to trimming and J lost 2 bases, with 15 bases between them. Germline V lookup: CDR1 LNHDA, CDR2 SQIVND (reference sequence). CDR3 amino acids: CASKEGSWGNQPQHF. The CDR3 DNA reads as TGTGCCAGTAAGGAGGGGAGCTGGGGCAATCAGCCCCAGCATTTT.

The rearrangement uses TRBV5-4 and TRBJ1-1; no clear D. The V end was cut by 0 bases, the J end by 5 bases, with 11 bases between. CDR1 SGHNT and CDR2 YYREEE come from the germline V gene (reference sequence). The CDR3 runs 14 residues. CDR3 sequence (DNA): TGTGCCAGCAGCTTGGCAGGCAGTGGGACTGAAGCTTTCTTT. Translating gives CASSLAGSGTEAFF.

The chain is built from TRBV18 and TRBJ2-4; 14 nucleotides match TRBD2. CDR3 length: 18 amino acids. Germline V lookup: CDR1 KGHSH, CDR2 LQKENI. Trimming took 3 bases from V and 3 from J; bases not matched to a gene: 7. The CDR3 coding sequence is TGTGCCAGCTCACCCGGGACTAGCGGGGGAAGGGACAAAAACATTCAGTACTTC. This gives the protein CASSPGTSGGRDKNIQYF.

The CDR3 DNA is TGCGCCAGCAGCCAAGATCCAGGATGGGACTCCACCGGGGAGCTGTTTTTT. Protein: CASSQDPGWDSTGELFF. This rearrangement joins TRBV4-1 to TRBJ2-2; weak D call: TRBD2 (6 bases). V was shortened by 0 bases and J by 4 bases, with 15 bases between the two germline ends. Looked up from germline, CDR1 is MGHRA and CDR2 is YSYEKL. This CDR3 region has 17 residues.

The chain joins TRBV29-1 to TRBJ2-7; D perhaps matches TRBD1 (5 bases). The CDR3 totals 12 residues. V was trimmed by 1 base and J by 4 bases, leaving 8 bases between them. The germline gives CDR1 SQVTM, CDR2 ANQGSEA. The CDR3 DNA reads TGCAGCGTTGAAGGTGGGGCTTACGAGCAGTACTTC. Translating it yields CSVEGGAYEQYF.

This chain connects TRBV7-6 to TRBJ2-7, with TRBD2 matching 10 bases. Per the germline V gene, CDR1 is SGHVS and CDR2 is FNYEAQ. CDR3 size: 16 residues. After removal of 1 base from V and 3 bases from J, the junction contained 6 bases not matched to a gene. The CDR3 sequence is CASSLVSGGPLYEQYF. The CDR3 coding sequence is TGTGCCAGCAGCTTAGTTAGCGGGGGGCCCCTCTACGAGCAGTACTTC. Full variable domain (remainder filled in from reference TRBV7-6 and TRBJ2-7): GAGVSQSPRYKVTKRGQDVALRCDPISGHVSLYWYRQALGQGPEFLTYFNYEAQQDKSGLPNDRFSAERPEGSISTLTIQRTEQRDSAMYRCASSLVSGGPLYEQYFGPGTRLTVT.

The rearrangement uses TRBV2 and TRBJ1-1, with 7 bases fitting TRBD1. With V trimmed by 6 bases and J by 4 bases, 14 bases remained unmatched. This CDR3 contains 16 residues. Germline V CDR1 and CDR2: SNHLY, FYNNEI. CDR3: CASSHTRTKGATEAFF. CDR3 nucleotide sequence: TGTGCCAGCAGCCACACTAGGACAAAGGGGGCCACTGAAGCTTTCTTT. Combining the CDR3 with reference TRBV2 and TRBJ1-1 gives the whole variable domain EPEVTQTPSHQVTQMGQEVILRCVPISNHLYFYWYRQILGQKVEFLVSFYNNEISEKSEIFDDQFSVERPDGSNFTLKIRSTKLEDSAMYFCASSHTRTKGATEAFFGQGTRLTVV.

V is TRBV7-2 and J is TRBJ2-3; D is ambiguous. Germline V gene lookup returns CDR1 SGHTA and CDR2 FQGNSA. There are 16 residues in the CDR3. V was trimmed by 1 base and J by 0 bases, leaving 11 bases between them. The CDR3 nucleotides read TGTGCCAGCAGCTTAGACGGCGGCCTAAGCACAGATACGCAGTATTTT. The encoded protein is CASSLDGGLSTDTQYF.

There are a few counts of this clone. The genes are TRBV4-1 and TRBJ1-5; D gene unclear. The germline V gene encodes CDR1 MGHRA and CDR2 YSYEKL. The CDR3 spans 13 residues. Deletions cut 4 bases from V and 2 bases from J, with 6 bases between. The CDR3 nucleotides read TGCGCCAGCAGCCCCCCGGGCAATCAGCCCCAGCATTTT. This gives the protein CASSPPGNQPQHF.

This clone appeared a few times. The chain couples TRBV7-9 to TRBJ1-1; D unresolved. V shed 6 bases and J shed 3 bases, with 17 bases lying between them. The length of the CDR3 is 15 residues. Looked up from germline, CDR1 is SEHNR and CDR2 is FQNEAQ (reference sequence). As DNA, the CDR3 is TGTGCCAGCAGGGCCCTTCAGAGGGAGGACACTGAAGCTTTCTTT. It yields the protein CASRALQREDTEAFF.